Described below is a single T cell receptor beta chain sequence and its context. Trimming removed 3 bases from V and 6 bases from J, with 9 bases in between. The CDR3 loop spans 13 amino acids. The germline gives CDR1 SGHRS, CDR2 YFSETQ. The data stem from a study of blood T cell repertoires in COVID-19. Study-wide background: Some COVID-19 samples were acute and others convalescent; all came from the United States, Italy and Spain. The cDNA or gDNA used as material had been derived from T cells, B-cell-depleted T cells, or PBMCs.

Authors' methods: Reference gene primer amplification gave estimated nucleated cell counts. The assay was immunoSEQ multiplex PCR, and TCRdb's table has in-frame clones only and misses some. V and J calls and clone size come straight from that table; D and trimming were deduced from the DNA. Among about 190,000 clones listed, roughly 80% were seen once. Specimen: peripheral blood. This chain links TRBV5-1 with TRBJ2-2; D is possibly TRBD1 (5 bases). The sequence was obtained from a woman aged 50 to 60 with acute or convalescent COVID-19. The CDR3 nucleotides read TGCGCCAGCAGCTCTATGACAGCCGGGGAGCTGTTTTTT. Translation gives CASSSMTAGELFF.